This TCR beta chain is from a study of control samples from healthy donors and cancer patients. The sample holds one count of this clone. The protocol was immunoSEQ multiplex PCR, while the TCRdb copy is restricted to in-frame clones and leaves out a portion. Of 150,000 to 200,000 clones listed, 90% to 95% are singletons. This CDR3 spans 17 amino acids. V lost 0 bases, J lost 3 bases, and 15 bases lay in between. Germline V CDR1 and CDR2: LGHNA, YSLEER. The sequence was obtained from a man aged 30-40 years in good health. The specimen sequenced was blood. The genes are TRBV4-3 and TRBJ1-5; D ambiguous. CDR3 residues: CASSQDHPQVFNQPQHF. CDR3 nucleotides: TGCGCCAGCAGCCAAGATCATCCCCAGGTATTCAATCAGCCCCAGCATTTT.